The next 5 T cell receptor beta chains were all read from a single sample in a study of control samples from healthy donors and cancer patients. Here immunoSEQ multiplex PCR was the method, and the copy in TCRdb shows in-frame clones only, minus some. The sample includes about 220,000 clones, roughly 94% of them seen just once. Sequenced material: blood. These receptors were obtained from a man aged 45-65 years in good health.

The CDR3 DNA reads as TGTGCCTGGAGTGTAAAGCCGGGGGAGCTGTTTTTT. Amino acid sequence: CAWSVKPGELFF. The chain links TRBV30 to TRBJ2-2; D gene uncertain. The germline V gene has CDR1 GTSNPN and CDR2 SVGIG (reference sequence). The germline V and J ends were trimmed by 0 bases and 8 bases, with 7 bases remaining between them. CDR3 length: 12 amino acids.

This rearrangement joins TRBV6-2 or TRBV6-3 to TRBJ2-1; D possibly matches TRBD1 or TRBD2 (5 bases each). Trimming stripped 4 bases from V and 4 bases from J, with 20 bases between. The length of the CDR3 is 17 residues. Germline values: CDR1 MNHEY, CDR2 SVGEGT. CDR3 protein: CASSSIERDHLYNEQFF. Written as DNA, the CDR3 is TGTGCCAGCAGTTCGATCGAAAGGGACCACCTTTACAATGAGCAGTTCTTC.

The chain carries TRBV2 and TRBJ1-5; 7 positions agree with TRBD1. Germline trimming cut 5 bases from V and 2 bases from J; bases unmatched to any gene: 12. Germline lookup yields CDR1 SNHLY and CDR2 FYNNEI. This CDR3 comprises 17 residues. The CDR3 region is CASSPSPQGYGNQPQHF. CDR3 sequence (DNA): TGTGCCAGCAGTCCATCTCCACAGGGGTACGGCAATCAGCCCCAGCATTTT.

The V call is TRBV2, the J call TRBJ1-6; possibly TRBD1 for D (6 bases). This CDR3 spans 15 amino acids. With 4 bases removed from V and 9 bases from J, the gap between germline ends came to 16 bases. Per germline, CDR1 SNHLY and CDR2 FYNNEI. CDR3 in amino acids: CASSGQGSAGSPLHF. DNA of the CDR3: TGTGCCAGCAGTGGTCAGGGGTCGGCGGGTTCACCCCTCCACTTT.

The chain has TRBV6-1 and TRBJ1-1, with TRBD1 matching over 7 bases. Germline V CDR1 and CDR2: MNHNS, SASEGT. CDR3 length: 16 amino acids. The J segment lost 4 bases and the V segment lost 2 bases, leaving 10 bases of the junction unmatched. CDR3 bases: TGTGCCAGCAGTGAATCCGAGACGACAGGGAGCACTGAAGCTTTCTTT. Translated, it gives CASSESETTGSTEAFF.